Listed here are 26 T cell receptor beta chains from one sample, sequenced in a study of type 1 regulatory T cells. The antigens for these receptors are not known. One entry per CDR3 protein, called by TCRdb with MiXCR from the reads. The profile shows approximately 42,000 distinct CDR3 sequences, 12% of them singletons. The sequenced sample consisted of cultured non-Tr1 T cells, either the whole culture or a sorted T cell fraction (not recorded which). The receptors derive from a human donor in good health.

V gene TRBV7-3 combines with J gene TRBJ2-1; no reliable D call. The V gene's germline CDR1 is SGHTA and CDR2 FQGTGA. Trimming pared 5 bases from V and 4 bases from J, leaving 9 bases between. The CDR3 runs to 13 residues. This chain's CDR3 is CASSLPEYNEQFF. CDR3 DNA sequence: TGTGCCAGCAGCCTCCCGGAATACAATGAGCAGTTCTTC.

This clonotype was seen many times. CDR3 coding DNA: TGCGCCAGCAGCTTGCAAGGGTCTGGCTACACCTTC. This gives the protein CASSLQGSGYTF. The rearrangement uses TRBV5-1 and TRBJ1-2; no definite D call. The CDR3 has 12 residues. Trimming took off 1 base at V and 7 bases at J, with 8 bases between the two ends. The V gene's germline CDR1 is SGHRS and CDR2 YFSETQ.

This clonotype has at least ten counts. V gene TRBV12-3 or TRBV12-4 combines with J gene TRBJ2-7; D is unclear. The CDR3 has 13 residues. V lost 7 bases and J lost 2, with 12 bases in between. As DNA, the CDR3 is TGTGCCAGCACTCAACATGGCCCCTACGAGCAGTACTTC. It is translated as CASTQHGPYEQYF.

This clonotype has a handful of counts. The chain is built from TRBV30 and TRBJ1-5, with a weak D call TRBD1 (5 bases). Germline lookup yields CDR1 GTSNPN and CDR2 SVGIG (reference sequence). CDR3 length equals 14 residues. The V and J ends lost 0 bases and 3 bases respectively, with 9 bases between them. The CDR3 loop is CAWSVKGNNQPQHF. CDR3 nucleotides: TGTGCCTGGAGTGTAAAGGGGAACAATCAGCCCCAGCATTTT.

This clonotype came up a few times. The chain has TRBV4-2 and TRBJ2-1; a weak D match, TRBD2 (5 bases). Germline CDR1 is LGHNA and CDR2 is YNFKEQ. This CDR3 is 15 amino acids long. Deletions cut 0 bases from V and 2 bases from J, with 8 bases between. CDR3 sequence reads: CASSQDNGAYNEQFF. DNA for the CDR3: TGTGCCAGCAGCCAAGATAACGGGGCCTACAATGAGCAGTTCTTC.

In its sample, this clonotype was seen many times. The chain joins TRBV18 to TRBJ2-4; no firm D call. The germline CDR1 and CDR2 sequences are KGHSH and LQKENI. The CDR3 has 14 amino acids. V lost 5 bases and J 6 bases, leaving 14 bases between the germline ends. DNA of the CDR3: TGTGCCAGCTCAAAGACGAAGACTGGAAACATTCAGTACTTC. Translating it yields CASSKTKTGNIQYF.

The chain employs TRBV7-3 and TRBJ2-1; 14 nucleotides line up with TRBD2. The ends lost 5 bases at V and 6 bases at J; junction bases unmatched: 6. CDR3 size: 16 residues. Germline V gene sequence: CDR1 SGHTA, CDR2 FQGTGA. The CDR3 protein is CASSKGLAGDRNEQFF. The CDR3 DNA reads as TGTGCCAGCAGCAAGGGACTAGCGGGAGACCGCAATGAGCAGTTCTTC. Filled out from reference TRBV7-3 and TRBJ2-1, the complete variable domain reads GAGVSQTPSNKVTEKGKYVELRCDPISGHTALYWYRQSLGQGPEFLIYFQGTGAADDSGLPNDRFFAVRPEGSVSTLKIQRTERGDSAVYLCASSKGLAGDRNEQFFGPGTRLTVL.

This clonotype appeared many times. V gene TRBV27 combines with J gene TRBJ1-5; the match to TRBD1 covers 8 bases. Germline CDR1 and CDR2: MNHEY and SMNVEV (reference sequence). This CDR3 has 15 amino acids. J lost 4 bases, V lost 3 bases, and 5 bases had no gene match. The CDR3 coding sequence is TGTGCCAGCAGTTTGCAGGGGGCTCGGAATCAGCCCCAGCATTTT. Protein sequence: CASSLQGARNQPQHF.

The J gene is TRBJ1-2, the V gene TRBV24-1, with D unclear. CDR1 is KGHDR, CDR2 SFDVKD, per germline. The CDR3 is made up of 16 amino acids. The V gene lost 3 bases and the J gene lost 7 bases, with 20 bases spanning the gap. The CDR3 nucleotides are TGTGCCACCAGTGATCCGACTCTGACTCCTACGGGTGGCTACACCTTC. It is translated as CATSDPTLTPTGGYTF.

The rearrangement joins TRBV7-3 to TRBJ1-1, with 7 bases matching TRBD1. Germline V CDR1 and CDR2: SGHTA, FQGTGA. The CDR3 has 14 residues. Germline trimming cut 2 bases from V and 4 bases from J; bases unmatched to any gene: 4. CDR3 in amino acids: CASSLEQGSTEAFF. For the CDR3, the DNA is TGTGCCAGCAGCTTAGAACAGGGGAGCACTGAAGCTTTCTTT.

Of note for this clonotype: This may come from a read error, since a much larger clone is one base off. This likely comes from a read error, as the CDR3 has no conserved phenylalanine or tryptophan at its end. V is TRBV12-3 or TRBV12-4 and J is TRBJ1-1; possibly TRBD1 for D (5 bases). The CDR3 totals 17 residues. Trimming took off 5 bases at V and 0 bases at J, with 19 bases between the two ends. CDR3 in amino acids: CASSPLWGGGMNTEAFL. DNA of the CDR3: TGTGCCAGCAGTCCTCTCTGGGGGGGAGGTATGAACACTGAAGCTTTCCTT.

This clonotype was counted at least ten times. The chain couples TRBV5-1 to TRBJ1-2; D perhaps matches TRBD1 (5 bases). Germline CDR1 reads SGHRS; CDR2 reads YFSETQ. V was shortened by 3 bases and J by 7 bases, with 16 bases between the two germline ends. This CDR3 spans 14 amino acids. The CDR3 DNA follows: TGCGCCAGCAGCTCCGATTCGGGGACGGGTGGCTACACCTTC. It yields the protein CASSSDSGTGGYTF.

There are many counts of this clonotype. This chain connects TRBV19 to TRBJ2-7; no firm D call. The germline CDR1 and CDR2 sequences are LNHDA and SQIVND (reference sequence). Trimming stripped 1 base from V and 4 bases from J, with 2 bases between. The CDR3 covers 11 residues. As DNA, the CDR3 is TGTGCCAGTAGTATAGGTTACGAGCAGTACTTC. As protein: CASSIGYEQYF.

This clonotype came up a few times. Here the CDR3 DNA reads TGTGCCAGCAGCTTGCAGGGGGCGGGTCAGCCCCAGCATTTT. It yields the protein CASSLQGAGQPQHF. J is TRBJ1-5 and V is TRBV5-6; 8 bases align to TRBD1. In germline, CDR1 is SGHDT, CDR2 YYEEEE. Losses at the gene ends were 1 base for V and 6 bases for J; bases not matched to a gene: 3. The CDR3 length is 14 residues. The full variable domain, in which reference TRBV5-6 and TRBJ1-5 provide the parts outside the CDR3, is DAGVTQSPTHLIKTRGQQVTLRCSPKSGHDTVSWYQQALGQGPQFIFQYYEEEERQRGNFPDRFSGHQFPNYSSELNVNALLLGDSALYLCASSLQGAGQPQHFGDGTRLSIL.

Turning to this clonotype: A much bigger clone sits one base away, suggesting this may be a read error. This rearrangement joins TRBV18 to TRBJ2-7, with D hard to call. With 3 bases removed from V and 5 bases from J, the gap between germline ends came to 14 bases. The CDR3 covers 14 residues. The germline gives CDR1 KGHSH, CDR2 LQKENI. The CDR3 region has the DNA TGTGCCAGCTCACCTCCAAGTAAGCCCCACGAGCAGTACTTC. Residues: CASSPPSKPHEQYF.

The chain combines TRBV18 with TRBJ2-7; 9 bases match TRBD1. The CDR3 length is 15 residues. Germline V lookup: CDR1 KGHSH, CDR2 LQKENI. V shed 3 bases, J shed 5 bases, and the junction held 8 bases outside the gene matches. The CDR3 loop is CASSPSGTGYHEQYF. The CDR3 DNA is TGTGCCAGCTCACCGTCCGGGACAGGGTACCACGAGCAGTACTTC.

This clonotype appeared many times. The CDR3 DNA is TGTGCCAGCAATCCTACCACGAACACCGGGGAGCTGTTTTTT. Translated: CASNPTTNTGELFF. The genes are TRBV7-6 and TRBJ2-2; D remains unclear. Germline-derived CDR1 and CDR2 are SGHVS and FNYEAQ. Trimming removed 7 bases from V and 0 bases from J, with 9 bases in between. The CDR3 is 14 amino acids.

In this sample, this clonotype turned up a few times. This chain connects TRBV6-1 to TRBJ1-6; weak D call: TRBD1 (6 bases). The CDR3 has 13 residues. The V end was cut by 10 bases, the J end by 10 bases, with 17 bases between. The germline gives CDR1 MNHNS, CDR2 SASEGT. CDR3 loop: CANSMTGTSPLHF. CDR3 bases: TGTGCCAACTCTATGACAGGCACCTCACCCCTCCACTTT.

This clonotype was recorded many times. CDR3 sequence reads: CSARDRDRGLTYNSPLHF. Written as DNA, the CDR3 is TGCAGTGCTAGAGATAGGGACAGGGGGTTGACCTATAATTCACCCCTCCACTTT. The chain has TRBV20-1 and TRBJ1-6, with 11 bases identical to TRBD1. The CDR3 is 18 amino acids. Per germline, CDR1 DFQATT and CDR2 SNEGSKA (reference sequence). Germline trimming cut 0 bases from V and 2 bases from J; bases unmatched to any gene: 6.

This clonotype was seen repeatedly, ten times or more. The genes are TRBV29-1 and TRBJ2-1; D is perhaps TRBD1 (6 bases). The CDR3 is 14 amino acids. CDR1 SQVTM and CDR2 ANQGSEA come from the germline V gene. CDR3 nucleotide sequence: TGCAGTGGCAGGGGCCTTAGCTCCTACAATGAGCAGTTCTTC. This translates into CSGRGLSSYNEQFF.

The rearrangement joins TRBV27 to TRBJ1-2; the D is unclear. This CDR3 spans 13 amino acids. Trimming removed 3 bases from V and 2 bases from J, with 7 bases in between. In germline, CDR1 is MNHEY, CDR2 SMNVEV (reference sequence). The CDR3 DNA follows: TGTGCCAGCAGTTTCGACGGCAACTATGGCTACACCTTC. Residues: CASSFDGNYGYTF.

This clonotype was counted a few times. The V gene is TRBV7-8, the J gene TRBJ1-5; perhaps TRBD1 as D (6 bases). The germline V gene encodes CDR1 SGHVS and CDR2 FQNEAQ. V was clipped by 6 bases and J by 7 bases, with 25 bases between them. This CDR3 is built from 17 residues. CDR3 residues: CASSSLGGGARRQPQHF. The CDR3 bases are TGTGCCAGCAGTTCGCTGGGTGGGGGGGCGCGCAGGCAGCCCCAGCATTTT.

This clonotype was counted at least ten times. CDR3 in DNA: TGCGCCAGCAGCCTCCGGACAGGGAACTATGGCTACACCTTC. It specifies CASSLRTGNYGYTF. The V call is TRBV5-1, the J call TRBJ1-2; 8 bases agree with TRBD1. With 4 bases clipped from V and 2 bases from J, the junction kept 4 bases outside the gene matches. Germline V lookup: CDR1 SGHRS, CDR2 YFSETQ. The CDR3 is 14 amino acids.

This clonotype was detected many times. The chain links TRBV20-1 to TRBJ2-1; TRBD2 aligns across 11 bases. CDR1 and CDR2 (germline): DFQATT, SNEGSKA (reference sequence). The CDR3 totals 14 residues. The V and J ends lost 2 bases and 15 bases, in that order; junction bases with no gene match: 12. CDR3 nucleotides: TGCAGTGCTAGACTAGCGGGAGGTCTACAATTTGGGTTCTTC. Protein product: CSARLAGGLQFGFF.

The J gene is TRBJ1-2, the V gene TRBV20-1; no clear D. The CDR3 loop spans 14 amino acids. Trimming left V 4 bases short and J 6 bases short, with 18 bases between. Germline V gives CDR1 DFQATT, CDR2 SNEGSKA (reference sequence). The CDR3 nucleotides read TGCAGTGCTACCGGGTTTTCCTTGAAGGATGGCTACACCTTC. Translated, it gives CSATGFSLKDGYTF.

This clonotype was counted many times. Here the CDR3 DNA reads TGCGCCAGCAGCCAAGGGGGAAGGACTGAAGCTTTCTTT. Translating it yields CASSQGGRTEAFF. The rearrangement links TRBV4-3 to TRBJ1-1; D not certain. This CDR3 region has 13 residues. Between the trimmed V and J ends, which lost 1 base and 5 bases, there was a span of 8 bases. Germline V gives CDR1 LGHNA, CDR2 YSLEER.